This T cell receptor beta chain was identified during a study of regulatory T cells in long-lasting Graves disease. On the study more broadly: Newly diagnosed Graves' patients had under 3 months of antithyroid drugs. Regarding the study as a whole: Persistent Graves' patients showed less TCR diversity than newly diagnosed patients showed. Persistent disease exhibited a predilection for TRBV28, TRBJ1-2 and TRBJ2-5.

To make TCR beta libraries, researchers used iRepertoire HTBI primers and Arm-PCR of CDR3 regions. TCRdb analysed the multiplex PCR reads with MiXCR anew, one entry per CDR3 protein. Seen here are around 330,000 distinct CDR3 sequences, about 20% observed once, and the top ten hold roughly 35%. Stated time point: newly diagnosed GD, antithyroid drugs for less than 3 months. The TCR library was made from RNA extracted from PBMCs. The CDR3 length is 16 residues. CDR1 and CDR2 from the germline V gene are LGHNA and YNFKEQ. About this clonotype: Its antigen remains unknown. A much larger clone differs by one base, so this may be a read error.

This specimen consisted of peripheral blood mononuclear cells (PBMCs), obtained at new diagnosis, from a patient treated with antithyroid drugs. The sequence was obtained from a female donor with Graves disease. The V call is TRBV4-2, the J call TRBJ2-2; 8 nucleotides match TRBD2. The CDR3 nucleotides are TGTGCCAGCAGCCCCCAGGAGCGGGAGAACACCGGGGAGCTGCTTTTT. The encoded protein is CASSPQERENTGELLF.